This passage covers 5 T cell receptor beta chains from one sample sequenced in a study of cytotoxic CD8 clonotypes in ibrutinib-treated CLL. This table comes from immunoSEQ multiplex PCR, and its TCRdb copy is limited to in-frame clones, with some not included. Of some 200,000 clones in the sample, 70% were seen once. Sequences were derived from PBMCs, sampled after 12 months of ibrutinib treatment. The source is a human donor with chronic lymphocytic leukemia.

Concerning this clone: An end of the junction does not agree with germline; a read error may underlie this. V is TRBV7-2 and J is TRBJ2-7, with D tentatively TRBD2 (5 bases). The germline V gene has CDR1 SGHTA and CDR2 FQGNSA. CDR3 length: 14 residues. DNA for the CDR3: TGTGCCAGCAGCCTAGCCCGGGTATCCTACGAGCAGTACTTC. Amino acid sequence: CASSLARVSYEQYF.

V and J are TRBV14 and TRBJ2-3, with D possibly TRBD1 on 5 matching bases. Germline V gives CDR1 SGHDN, CDR2 FVKESK. This CDR3 spans 15 amino acids. Trimming removed 1 base at V and 1 base at J, with 9 bases between. The CDR3 sequence: CASSQGARGTDTQYF. The CDR3 nucleotides are TGTGCCAGCAGCCAAGGGGCCAGGGGCACAGATACGCAGTATTTT.

This clone was counted once. V and J are TRBV29-1 and TRBJ1-5; D unresolved. Germline loops: CDR1 SQVTM, CDR2 ANQGSEA. V was pared by 0 bases and J by 6 bases, with 6 bases between. The CDR3 totals 12 residues. The CDR3 nucleotides read TGCAGCGTTGAAGACTATGGTCAGCCCCAGCATTTT. Residues: CSVEDYGQPQHF.

This clone showed up just a few times. The genes are TRBV10-3 and TRBJ2-7; TRBD1 matches at 9 bases. V shed 4 bases, J shed 4 bases, and the junction held 5 bases outside the gene matches. Germline loops: CDR1 ENHRY, CDR2 SYGVKD. The CDR3 spans 14 residues. The chain's CDR3 is CAISATGTGYEQYF. DNA for the CDR3: TGTGCCATCAGTGCAACCGGGACAGGGTACGAGCAGTACTTC.

This clone was recorded once. V usage is TRBV6-1 and J usage is TRBJ2-4; D gene ambiguous. The V gene's germline CDR1 is MNHNS and CDR2 SASEGT. Trimming pared 2 bases from V and 7 bases from J, leaving 6 bases between. The CDR3 has 12 residues. In nucleotides, the CDR3 is TGTGCCAGCAGTGAATATGGGAACATTCAGTACTTC. Protein product: CASSEYGNIQYF.